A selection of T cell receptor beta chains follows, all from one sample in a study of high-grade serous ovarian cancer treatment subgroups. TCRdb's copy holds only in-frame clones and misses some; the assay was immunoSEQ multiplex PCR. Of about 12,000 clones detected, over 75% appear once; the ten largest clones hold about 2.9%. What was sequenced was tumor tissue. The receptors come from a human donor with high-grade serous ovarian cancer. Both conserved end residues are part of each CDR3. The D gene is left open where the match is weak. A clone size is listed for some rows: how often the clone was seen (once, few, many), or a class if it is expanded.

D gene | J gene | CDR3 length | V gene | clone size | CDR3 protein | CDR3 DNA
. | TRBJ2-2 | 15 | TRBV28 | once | CASSLSVRGTGELFF | TGTGCCAGCAGTTTATCAGTTCGCGGCACCGGGGAGCTGTTTTTT
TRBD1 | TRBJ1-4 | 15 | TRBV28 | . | CASTPRDRGLEKLFF | TGTGCCAGCACCCCTCGGGACAGGGGCCTAGAAAAACTGTTTTTT
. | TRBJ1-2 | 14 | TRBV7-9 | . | CASSFGSGNYGYTF | .
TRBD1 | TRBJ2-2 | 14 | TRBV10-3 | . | CAVSRGRVGGELFF | TGTGCCGTCAGCAGGGGGCGCGTGGGAGGGGAGCTGTTTTTT
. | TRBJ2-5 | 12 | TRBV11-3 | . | CASSLNQETQYF | TGTGCCAGCAGCTTAAATCAAGAGACCCAGTACTTC
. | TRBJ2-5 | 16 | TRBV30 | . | CARSVGAGRTSPTQYF | TGTGCCCGGAGTGTCGGCGCAGGGAGAACTTCACCGACCCAGTACTTC
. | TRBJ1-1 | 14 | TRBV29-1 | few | CSVDHSGLVSEAFF | TGCAGCGTTGATCACAGCGGATTGGTTTCTGAAGCTTTCTTT
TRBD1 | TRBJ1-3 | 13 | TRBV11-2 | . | CASSPGQKDTIYF | TGTGCCAGCAGCCCGGGACAGAAGGACACCATATATTTT
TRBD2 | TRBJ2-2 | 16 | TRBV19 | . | CASSMGLAGNTGELFF | TGTGCCAGTAGTATGGGACTAGCGGGGAACACCGGGGAGCTGTTTTTT
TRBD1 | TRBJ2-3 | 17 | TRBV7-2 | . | CASSSQTGTASTDTQYF | TGTGCCAGCAGTTCCCAAACCGGGACAGCGAGCACAGATACGCAGTATTTT
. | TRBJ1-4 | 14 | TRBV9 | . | CASSGRAGNEKLFF | TGTGCCAGCAGTGGGAGGGCCGGCAATGAAAAACTGTTTTTT